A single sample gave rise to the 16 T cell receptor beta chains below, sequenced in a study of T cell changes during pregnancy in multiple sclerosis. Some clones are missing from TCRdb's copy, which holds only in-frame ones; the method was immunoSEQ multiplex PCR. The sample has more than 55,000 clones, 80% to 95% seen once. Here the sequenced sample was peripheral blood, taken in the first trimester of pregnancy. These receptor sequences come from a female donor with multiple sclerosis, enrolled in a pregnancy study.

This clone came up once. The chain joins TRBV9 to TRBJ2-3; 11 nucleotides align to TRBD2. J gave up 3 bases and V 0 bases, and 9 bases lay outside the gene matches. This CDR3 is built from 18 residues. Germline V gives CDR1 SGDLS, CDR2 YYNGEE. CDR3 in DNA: TGTGCCAGCAGCGTAGATTATAGCGGGGGGGCGGGGACAGATACGCAGTATTTT. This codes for CASSVDYSGGAGTDTQYF.

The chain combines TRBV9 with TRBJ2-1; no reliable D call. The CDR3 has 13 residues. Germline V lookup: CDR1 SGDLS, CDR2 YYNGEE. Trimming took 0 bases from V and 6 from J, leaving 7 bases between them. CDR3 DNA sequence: TGTGCCAGCAGCGTAGGAACAGCCAATGAGCAGTTCTTC. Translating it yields CASSVGTANEQFF. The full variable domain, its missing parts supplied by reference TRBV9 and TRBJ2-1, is DSGVTQTPKHLITATGQRVTLRCSPRSGDLSVYWYQQSLDQGLQFLIQYYNGEERAKGNILERFSAQQFPDLHSELNLSSLELGDSALYFCASSVGTANEQFFGPGTRLTVL.

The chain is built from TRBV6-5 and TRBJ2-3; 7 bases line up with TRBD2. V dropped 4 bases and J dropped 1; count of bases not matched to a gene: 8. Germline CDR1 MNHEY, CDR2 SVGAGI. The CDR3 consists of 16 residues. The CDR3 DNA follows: TGTGCCAGCAGTTCCGATGGACTAGTCGGCACAGATACGCAGTATTTT. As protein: CASSSDGLVGTDTQYF.

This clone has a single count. CDR3 nucleotide sequence: TGTGCCAGCAGCCGAACAGGGGTAGAGACCCAGTACTTC. Translated, it gives CASSRTGVETQYF. The rearrangement joins TRBV7-9 to TRBJ2-5, with 7 bases identical to TRBD1. Trimming removed 5 bases from V and 4 bases from J; junction bases left unmatched: 4. CDR3 length equals 13 residues. Germline CDR1 reads SEHNR; CDR2 reads FQNEAQ (reference sequence). The full variable domain, rest sourced from reference TRBV7-9 and TRBJ2-5, is DTGVSQNPRHKITKRGQNVTFRCDPISEHNRLYWYRQTLGQGPEFLTYFQNEAQLEKSRLLSDRFSAERPKGSFSTLEIQRTEQGDSAMYLCASSRTGVETQYFGPGTRLLVL.

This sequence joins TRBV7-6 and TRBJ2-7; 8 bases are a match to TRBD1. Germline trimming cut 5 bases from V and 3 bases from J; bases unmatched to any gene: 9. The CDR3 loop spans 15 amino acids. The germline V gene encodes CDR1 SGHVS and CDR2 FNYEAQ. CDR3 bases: TGTGCCAGCAGCCTGGGGACAGGACGGCTCTACGAGCAGTACTTC. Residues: CASSLGTGRLYEQYF.

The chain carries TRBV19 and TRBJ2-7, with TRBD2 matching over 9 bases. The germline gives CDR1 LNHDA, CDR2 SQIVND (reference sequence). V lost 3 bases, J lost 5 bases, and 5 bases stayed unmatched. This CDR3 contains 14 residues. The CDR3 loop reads CASSIGSGGDEQYF. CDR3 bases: TGTGCCAGTAGTATTGGTAGCGGGGGCGACGAGCAGTACTTC.

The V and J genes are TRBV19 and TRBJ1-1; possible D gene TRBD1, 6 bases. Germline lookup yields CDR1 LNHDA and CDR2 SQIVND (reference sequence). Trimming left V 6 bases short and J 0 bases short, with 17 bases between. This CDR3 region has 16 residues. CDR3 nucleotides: TGTGCCAGTAGCCAATGGGACATATCAGTGAACACTGAAGCTTTCTTT. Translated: CASSQWDISVNTEAFF.

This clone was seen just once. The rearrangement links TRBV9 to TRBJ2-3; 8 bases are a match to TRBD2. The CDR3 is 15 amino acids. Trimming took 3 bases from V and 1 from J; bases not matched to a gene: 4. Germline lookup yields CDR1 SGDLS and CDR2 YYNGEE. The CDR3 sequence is CASSEVAGRTDTQYF. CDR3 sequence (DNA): TGTGCCAGCAGCGAGGTAGCGGGACGCACAGATACGCAGTATTTT.

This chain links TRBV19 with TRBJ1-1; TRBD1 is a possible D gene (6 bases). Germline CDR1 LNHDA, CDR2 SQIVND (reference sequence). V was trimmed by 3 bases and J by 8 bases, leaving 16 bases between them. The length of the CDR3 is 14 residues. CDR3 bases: TGTGCCAGTAGTATGGGGGCCCCCCCAAACGAAGCTTTCTTT. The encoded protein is CASSMGAPPNEAFF. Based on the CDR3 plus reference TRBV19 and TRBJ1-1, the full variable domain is DGGITQSPKYLFRKEGQNVTLSCEQNLNHDAMYWYRQDPGQGLRLIYYSQIVNDFQKGDIAEGYSVSREKKESFPLTVTSAQKNPTAFYLCASSMGAPPNEAFFGQGTRLTVV.

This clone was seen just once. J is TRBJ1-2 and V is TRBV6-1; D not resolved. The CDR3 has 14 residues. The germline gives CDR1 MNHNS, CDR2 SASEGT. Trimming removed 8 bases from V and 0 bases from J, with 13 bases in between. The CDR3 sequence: CASAQSRTNYGYTF. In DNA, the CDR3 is TGTGCCAGCGCACAGTCAAGAACTAACTATGGCTACACCTTC.

The CDR3 DNA reads TGTGCCAGCAATCGACAGGGGGAAGAGACCCAGTACTTC. Translating it yields CASNRQGEETQYF. J is TRBJ2-5 and V is TRBV27; 9 nucleotides agree with TRBD1. V gave up 7 bases and J gave up 3 bases; unmatched junction bases: 3. Per the germline V gene, CDR1 is MNHEY and CDR2 is SMNVEV (reference sequence). The CDR3 length is 13 residues.

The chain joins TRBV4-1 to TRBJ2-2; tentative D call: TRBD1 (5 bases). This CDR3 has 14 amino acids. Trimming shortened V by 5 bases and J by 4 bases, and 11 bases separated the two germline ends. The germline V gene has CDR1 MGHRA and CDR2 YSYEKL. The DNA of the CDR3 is TGCGCCAGCAGCTCGGACATCCCCACCGGGGAGCTGTTTTTT. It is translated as CASSSDIPTGELFF.

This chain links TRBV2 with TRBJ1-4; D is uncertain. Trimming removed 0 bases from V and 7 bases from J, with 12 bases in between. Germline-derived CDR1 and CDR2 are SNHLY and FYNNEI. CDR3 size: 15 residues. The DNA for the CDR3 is TGTGCCAGCAGTGAAGCGGCCCTTTCCCGTGAAAAACTGTTTTTT. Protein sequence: CASSEAALSREKLFF. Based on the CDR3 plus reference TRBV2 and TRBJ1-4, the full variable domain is EPEVTQTPSHQVTQMGQEVILRCVPISNHLYFYWYRQILGQKVEFLVSFYNNEISEKSEIFDDQFSVERPDGSNFTLKIRSTKLEDSAMYFCASSEAALSREKLFFGSGTQLSVL.

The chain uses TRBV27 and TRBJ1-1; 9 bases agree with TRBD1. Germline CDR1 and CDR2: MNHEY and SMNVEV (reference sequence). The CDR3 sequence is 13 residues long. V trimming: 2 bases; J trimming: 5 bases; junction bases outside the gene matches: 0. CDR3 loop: CASSLGTGTEAFF. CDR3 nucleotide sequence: TGTGCCAGCAGTTTAGGGACAGGGACTGAAGCTTTCTTT.

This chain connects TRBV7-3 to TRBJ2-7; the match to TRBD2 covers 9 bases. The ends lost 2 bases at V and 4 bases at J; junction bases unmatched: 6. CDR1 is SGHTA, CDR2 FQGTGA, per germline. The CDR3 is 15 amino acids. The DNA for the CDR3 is TGTGCCAGCAGCTTATGGAGCGGGGGGTTTTACGAGCAGTACTTC. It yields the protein CASSLWSGGFYEQYF.

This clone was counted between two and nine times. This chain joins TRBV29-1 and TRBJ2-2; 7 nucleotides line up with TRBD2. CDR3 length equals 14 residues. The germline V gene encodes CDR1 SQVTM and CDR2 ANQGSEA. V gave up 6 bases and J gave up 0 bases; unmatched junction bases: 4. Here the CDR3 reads CSVTSVPNTGELFF. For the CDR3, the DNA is TGCAGCGTCACTAGCGTGCCGAACACCGGGGAGCTGTTTTTT.